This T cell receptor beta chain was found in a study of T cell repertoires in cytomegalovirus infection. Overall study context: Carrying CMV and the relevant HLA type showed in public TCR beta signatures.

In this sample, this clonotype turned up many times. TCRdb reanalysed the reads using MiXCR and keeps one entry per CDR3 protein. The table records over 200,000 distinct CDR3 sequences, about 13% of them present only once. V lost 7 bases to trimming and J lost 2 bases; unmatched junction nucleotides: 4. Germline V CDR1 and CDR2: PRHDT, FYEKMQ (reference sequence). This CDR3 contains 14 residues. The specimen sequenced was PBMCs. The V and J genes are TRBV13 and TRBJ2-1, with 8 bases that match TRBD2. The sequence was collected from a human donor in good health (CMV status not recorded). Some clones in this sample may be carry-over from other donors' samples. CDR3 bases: TGTGCCAGCAACTCCGGGAGGGCCTACAATGAGCAGTTCTTC. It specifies CASNSGRAYNEQFF.